These 10 T cell receptor beta chains were all obtained from the same sample, sequenced in a study of cytomegalovirus exposure and HLA in healthy donors. The PCR used 60 Vbeta and 13 Jbeta primers. Profiled with immunoSEQ multiplex PCR; TCRdb holds only in-frame clones, not every one. The sample contains over 70,000 clones, around 80% of which appear only once. What was sequenced was PBMCs. The receptors stem from a male donor in good health and CMV-seropositive.

The chain is built from TRBV28 and TRBJ2-3; no reliable D call. V was cut by 7 bases and J by 2 bases, with 13 bases left in between. The CDR3 length is 14 residues. Germline V lookup: CDR1 MDHEN, CDR2 SYDVKM. CDR3 protein: CASKSGGPTDTQYF. The CDR3 region has the DNA TGTGCCAGCAAGTCCGGCGGTCCCACAGATACGCAGTATTTT.

The chain employs TRBV6-1 and TRBJ2-7, with a weak D call TRBD2 (6 bases). The CDR3 runs 14 residues. Germline CDR1 MNHNS, CDR2 SASEGT. Deletions cut 1 base from V and 3 bases from J, with 10 bases between. The chain's CDR3 is CASSEGWRGYEQYF. Here the CDR3 DNA reads TGTGCCAGCAGTGAAGGGTGGCGGGGCTACGAGCAGTACTTC.

In this sample, this clone turned up once. V is TRBV7-8 and J is TRBJ1-1; a possible D gene is TRBD1 (6 bases). V was clipped by 5 bases and J by 1 base, with 11 bases between them. The CDR3 is made up of 14 amino acids. Germline V CDR1 and CDR2: SGHVS, FQNEAQ. The chain's CDR3 is CASSGTLRNTEAFF. CDR3 sequence (DNA): TGTGCCAGCAGCGGGACATTGCGGAACACTGAAGCTTTCTTT.

V usage is TRBV5-5 and J usage is TRBJ1-2; 11 bases map to TRBD1. CDR1 is SGHKS and CDR2 is YYEKEE in the germline V gene (reference sequence). V lost 0 bases, J lost 4 bases, and 5 bases stayed unmatched. The CDR3 runs to 16 residues. The CDR3 loop reads CASSLGGTGGLYGYTF. CDR3 coding DNA: TGTGCCAGCAGCTTGGGAGGGACAGGGGGTCTCTATGGCTACACCTTC.

This rearrangement joins TRBV5-1 to TRBJ2-7, with 8 bases aligning to TRBD1. The germline V gene encodes CDR1 SGHRS and CDR2 YFSETQ. The CDR3 contains 16 residues. The V segment lost 4 bases and the J segment 5 bases; nucleotides outside the gene matches: 14. In nucleotides, the CDR3 is TGCGCCAGCAGCACCTCCCTGGGGCAGGGGGCCCACGAGCAGTACTTC. Its protein product is CASSTSLGQGAHEQYF.

The chain links TRBV5-1 to TRBJ2-7; D possibly corresponds to TRBD2 (8 bases). This CDR3 contains 14 residues. From germline, CDR1 is SGHRS and CDR2 YFSETQ. V was cut by 4 bases and J by 3 bases, with 14 bases left in between. CDR3 sequence (DNA): TGCGCCAGCAGCCGGGAGGGACAGAACTACGAGCAGTACTTC. Residues: CASSREGQNYEQYF.

The rearrangement links TRBV29-1 to TRBJ2-3; 11 bases map to TRBD2. This CDR3 spans 13 amino acids. Germline loops: CDR1 SQVTM, CDR2 ANQGSEA. After removal of 2 bases from V and 6 bases from J, the junction contained 1 base not matched to a gene. The CDR3 sequence is CSVEPSGRDTQYF. CDR3 nucleotides: TGCAGCGTTGAACCTAGCGGGAGGGATACGCAGTATTTT.

This chain joins TRBV29-1 and TRBJ2-5; tentative D call: TRBD2 (5 bases). Trimming cost V 7 bases and J 2 bases, with 17 bases left between them. The CDR3 has 14 amino acids. The V gene's germline CDR1 is SQVTM and CDR2 ANQGSEA. The CDR3 loop reads CSGRHLPGQETQYF. For the CDR3, the DNA is TGCAGCGGTCGTCACCTTCCGGGGCAAGAGACCCAGTACTTC.

The table lists this clone with a few counts. This chain links TRBV10-2 with TRBJ1-2; D unclear. Germline V gene data show CDR1 as WSHSY and CDR2 as SAAADI. This CDR3 has 14 amino acids. Trimming removed 4 bases from V and 7 bases from J, with 16 bases in between. CDR3 sequence: CASSGLGGGSGYTF. The CDR3 DNA follows: TGCGCCAGCAGTGGACTGGGCGGAGGAAGTGGCTACACCTTC.

V is TRBV28 and J is TRBJ2-7, with D possibly matching TRBD2 (5 bases). The CDR3 covers 16 residues. Germline loops: CDR1 MDHEN, CDR2 SYDVKM. Trimming removed 3 bases at V and 6 bases at J, with 21 bases between. The CDR3 nucleotides read TGTGCCAGCAGTTTTCTTTCGGGTAGCGTTCTAGTCGAGCAGTACTTC. Encoded protein: CASSFLSGSVLVEQYF.